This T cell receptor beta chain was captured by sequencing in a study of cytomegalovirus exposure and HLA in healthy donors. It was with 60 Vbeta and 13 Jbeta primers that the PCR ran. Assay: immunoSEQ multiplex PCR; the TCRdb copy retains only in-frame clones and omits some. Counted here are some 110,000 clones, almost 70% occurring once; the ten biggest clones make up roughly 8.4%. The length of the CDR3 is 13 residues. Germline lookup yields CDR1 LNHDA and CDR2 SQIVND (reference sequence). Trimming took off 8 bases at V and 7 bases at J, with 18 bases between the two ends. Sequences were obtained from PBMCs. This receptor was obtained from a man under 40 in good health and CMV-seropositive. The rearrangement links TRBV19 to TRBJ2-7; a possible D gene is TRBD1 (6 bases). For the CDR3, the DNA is TGTGCCAGTGGTGGAAGGGGGATAGGAGAGCAGTACTTC. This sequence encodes CASGGRGIGEQYF.